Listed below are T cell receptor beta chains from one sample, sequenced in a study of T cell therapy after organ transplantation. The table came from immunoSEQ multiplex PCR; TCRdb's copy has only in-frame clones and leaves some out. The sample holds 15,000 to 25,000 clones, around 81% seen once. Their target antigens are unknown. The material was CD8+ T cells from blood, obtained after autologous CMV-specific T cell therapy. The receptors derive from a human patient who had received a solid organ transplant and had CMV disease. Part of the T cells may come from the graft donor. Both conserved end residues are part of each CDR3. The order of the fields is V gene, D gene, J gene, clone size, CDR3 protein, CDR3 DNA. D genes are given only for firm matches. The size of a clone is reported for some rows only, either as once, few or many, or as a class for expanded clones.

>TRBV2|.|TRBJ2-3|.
CASSEGTTSTDTQYF
TGTGCCAGCAGTGAAGGGACAACTAGCACAGATACGCAGTATTTT
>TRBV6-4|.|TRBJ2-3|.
CASSPTASTDTQYF
TGTGCCAGCAGCCCCACGGCTAGCACAGATACGCAGTATTTT
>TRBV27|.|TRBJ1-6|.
CASSALTSSYNSPLHF
TGTGCCAGCAGTGCTCTCACGAGCTCCTATAATTCACCCCTCCACTTT
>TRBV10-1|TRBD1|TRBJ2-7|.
CASSGGTGAYEQYF
TGCGCCAGCAGCGGGGGGACAGGGGCGTACGAGCAGTACTTC
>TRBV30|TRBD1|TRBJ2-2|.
CALTGKFDTGELFF
TGTGCCCTGACAGGGAAATTTGACACCGGGGAGCTGTTTTTT
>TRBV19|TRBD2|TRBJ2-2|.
CASSILAGYTGELFF
TGTGCCAGTAGTATTCTAGCGGGGTACACCGGGGAGCTGTTTTTT
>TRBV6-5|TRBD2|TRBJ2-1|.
CASSPGLGFNEQFF
TGTGCCAGCAGCCCGGGACTAGGGTTTAATGAGCAGTTCTTC
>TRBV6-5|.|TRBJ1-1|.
CASSYRTVNTEAFF
TGTGCCAGCAGTTACAGGACTGTGAACACTGAAGCTTTCTTT
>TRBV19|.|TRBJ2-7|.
CASSKQLTSYEQYF
TGTGCCAGTAGCAAACAGCTTACTTCCTACGAGCAGTACTTC
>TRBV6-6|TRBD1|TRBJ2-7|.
CASSTEPGQLYEQYF
TGTGCCAGCAGTACTGAACCGGGACAGCTCTACGAGCAGTACTTC
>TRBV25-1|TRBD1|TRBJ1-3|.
CASSEYIGAGGFTIYF
TGTGCCAGCAGTGAATATATTGGGGCAGGGGGCTTCACCATATATTTT
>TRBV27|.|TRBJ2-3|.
CASSFVGDTQYF
TGTGCCAGCAGTTTCGTCGGGGATACGCAGTATTTT
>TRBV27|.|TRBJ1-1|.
CASSYGGYTEAFF
TGTGCCAGCAGTTACGGGGGATACACTGAAGCTTTCTTT
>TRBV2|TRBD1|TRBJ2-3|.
CASSPHIDRAGTDTQYF
TGTGCCAGCAGTCCCCACATCGACAGGGCGGGTACAGATACGCAGTATTTT
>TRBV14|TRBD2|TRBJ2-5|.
CASSQDPRAGGQETQYF
TGTGCCAGCAGCCAAGATCCTCGAGCGGGAGGGCAAGAGACCCAGTACTTC
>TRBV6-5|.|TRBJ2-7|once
CASSYVGSTYEQYF
TGTGCCAGCAGTTACGTAGGCTCCACCTACGAGCAGTACTTC
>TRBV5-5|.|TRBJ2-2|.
CASSFFTHTGELFF
TGTGCCAGCAGCTTTTTCACACACACCGGGGAGCTGTTTTTT
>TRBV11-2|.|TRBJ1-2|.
CASSLDLRGGQGYGYTF
TGTGCCAGCAGCTTAGATCTTAGGGGGGGACAAGGCTATGGCTACACCTTC
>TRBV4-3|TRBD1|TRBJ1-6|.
CASSTGTGGSYSPLHF
TGCGCCAGCTCCACCGGGACAGGGGGCAGTTATTCACCCCTCCACTTT
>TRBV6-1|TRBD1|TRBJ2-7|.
CASSEYQGAGYEQYF
TGTGCCAGCAGTGAATACCAGGGGGCTGGGTACGAGCAGTACTTC
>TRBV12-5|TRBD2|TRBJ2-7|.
CASGLVVGSGGPLEQYF
TGTGCTAGTGGTTTGGTAGTTGGTAGCGGGGGGCCCCTCGAGCAGTACTTC
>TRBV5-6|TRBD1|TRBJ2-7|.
CASSRPGIPAGGSYEQYF
TGTGCCAGCAGCCGACCTGGGATCCCGGCAGGGGGATCCTACGAGCAGTACTTC
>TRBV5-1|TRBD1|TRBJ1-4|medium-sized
CASSFGTGGFGEKLFF
TGCGCCAGCAGCTTTGGGACAGGGGGCTTCGGTGAAAAACTGTTTTTT
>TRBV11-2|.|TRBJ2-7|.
CASTSPPAMGEQYF
TGTGCCAGCACCTCCCCCCCAGCCATGGGCGAGCAGTACTTC
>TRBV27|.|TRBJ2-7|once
CASSSTGEAYYEQYF
TGTGCCAGCAGTTCCACAGGGGAGGCTTACTACGAGCAGTACTTC
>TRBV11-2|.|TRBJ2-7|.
CASSLATFGEQYF
TGTGCCAGCAGCTTAGCAACGTTCGGCGAGCAGTACTTC
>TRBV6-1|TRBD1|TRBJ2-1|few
CASSGQGEANEQFF
TGTGCCAGCAGCGGACAGGGGGAAGCGAATGAGCAGTTCTTC
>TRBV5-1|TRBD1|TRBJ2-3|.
CASSLAATGTITDTQYF
TGCGCCAGCAGCTTGGCCGCGACAGGGACCATCACAGATACGCAGTATTTT
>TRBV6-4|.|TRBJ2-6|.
CASSEGAGANVLTF
TGTGCCAGCAGTGAAGGGGCTGGGGCCAACGTCCTGACTTTC
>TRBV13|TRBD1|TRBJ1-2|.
CASSPRGGTGTYGYTF
TGTGCCAGCAGCCCTAGGGGGGGGACAGGGACCTATGGCTACACCTTC
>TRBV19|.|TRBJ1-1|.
CASSIGKEGVNTEAFF
TGTGCCAGTAGTATAGGAAAGGAGGGGGTAAACACTGAAGCTTTCTTT
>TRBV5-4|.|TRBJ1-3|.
CASTDRTIGNTIYF
TGTGCCAGCACAGATCGGACGATCGGAAACACCATATATTTT
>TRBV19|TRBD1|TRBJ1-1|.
CASWTQGALNTEAFF
TGTGCCAGTTGGACGCAGGGGGCGTTGAACACTGAAGCTTTCTTT
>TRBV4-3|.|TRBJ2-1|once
CASSQYSSFGNEQFF
TGCGCCAGCAGCCAATATTCCTCGTTCGGCAATGAGCAGTTCTTC
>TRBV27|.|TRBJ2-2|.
CATQTTDSRMAGELFF
TGTGCCACCCAAACTACGGACAGCCGTATGGCCGGGGAGCTGTTTTTT
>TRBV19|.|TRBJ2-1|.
CASSVPGLRGNEQFF
TGTGCCAGTAGTGTGCCGGGCCTCCGGGGCAATGAGCAGTTCTTC
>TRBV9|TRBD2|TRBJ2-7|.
CASSVGGSGTTYEQYF
TGTGCCAGCAGCGTAGGTGGTAGCGGGACAACCTACGAGCAGTACTTC
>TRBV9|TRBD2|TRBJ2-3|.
CASSVASGRAMDTQYF
TGTGCCAGCAGCGTAGCCAGCGGGAGGGCCATGGATACGCAGTATTTT